This T cell receptor beta chain emerged from a study of cytomegalovirus exposure and HLA in healthy donors. Study-level points and caveats: Roughly uniform sequencing depth across donors was assumed, possibly incorrectly. The investigators catalogued 150 or so TCR beta chains as cytomegalovirus-associated.

Amplification used 60 Vbeta primers and 13 Jbeta primers. TCRdb keeps only in-frame clones here, not all; method: immunoSEQ multiplex PCR. The sample yields some 100,000 clones, 60% to 85% seen once. V lost 5 bases to trimming and J lost 3 bases; unmatched junction nucleotides: 4. Germline assignment: CDR1 SGHDN and CDR2 FVKESK. This CDR3 spans 13 amino acids. A remark on this clone: The antigen remains undetermined.

The sequenced material came from PBMCs. The receptor's source is a woman in her thirties or forties in good health and CMV-seropositive. The J gene is TRBJ2-7, the V gene TRBV14; 7 nucleotides align to TRBD2. The CDR3 region is CASSSTGGYEQYF. Here the CDR3 DNA reads TGTGCCAGCAGCTCCACGGGGGGCTACGAGCAGTACTTC.